The entry below gives a single T cell receptor (beta chain) sequence along with its context. What this receptor recognizes is not known. Base qualities are not recorded, but no much larger clone differs from it by a single base. This record comes from a study of cytomegalovirus exposure and HLA in healthy donors (dated by TCRdb to between 2016 and 2019). With respect to the entire study: In an earlier analysis of 587 of the donors, around 290 Gb of sequence data and just under 120 million unique TCR beta sequences from about 179 million T cells were reported. The number of typed donors differed by locus: 629-630 for A, B, C, DRB1 and DQB1; 500 to 550 for DQA1; 606 for DPA1; and about 470 for DPB1. Donor age, sex, ethnicity and CMV serostatus were collected together with the repertoire data. All discovery cohort repertoires had been generated using a single sequencing platform. To predict cytomegalovirus infection status, the study combined high-throughput TCR immunosequencing, statistical association of individual TCRs with disease status, and machine learning. The study aimed to test whether signatures of past pathogen exposure could be identified by cataloging public T cell receptors. Of the approximately 400 genotyped donors, around 81% fell in the genetic ancestry cluster associated with self-reported Caucasian donors. The later analysis used no new phenotypic data to find candidate immune exposures, relying instead on TCR beta sequences and their occurrence across donors. A later genetic analysis took genome-wide SNP genotypes for 398 of the 666 donors and used that subset as a discovery cohort. The study profiled the T cell repertoires of hundreds of subjects by immunosequencing and related them to cytomegalovirus serostatus. Roughly 5 DR-DQ haplotypes were handled as single units for association and clustering, since linkage in the cohort was strong. On average, approximately 250,000 unique TCR beta nucleotide sequences were sequenced per donor among fewer than 500 genotyped donors of the cohort, with roughly 18% of those sequences being non-productive. A later analysis re-examined previously published TCR beta repertoires from 600 to 700 donors and added high-resolution HLA genotyping to investigate patterns of TCR occurrence. About 280 gigabases of sequencing data and roughly 90 million unique TCR sequences were included in an early release covering roughly 700 HLA-typed donors. HLA typing included class I and class II loci at four-digit resolution. An earlier analysis of around 580 of the donors used high-throughput TCR beta sequencing to judge whether each TCR beta V gene segment behaved as functional or pseudogenic. Besides the first cohort of under 700 subjects, a separate validation cohort made up of 120 different subjects was used.

Here is what the overall study found, with its caveats: Across donors, most TCR sequences were observed very rarely, whereas some public TCRs were present in many individuals. The study gave a list of some 150 TCR beta chains associated with cytomegalovirus. Only TCR beta chains were sequenced in this cohort, and the absence of alpha or paired-chain data limited detectable features. A group of highly shared sequence variants was considered likely to be a technical artifact of the sequencing pipeline. Because HLA typing was missing for some donors at each locus, association tests included only the typed subset. In a later analysis, HLA-associated TCR beta chains showed more clonal expansion and lower generation probabilities than non-associated chains that were equally common. A further reported finding was that TCR beta sequences accurately predicted the HLA-A and HLA-B alleles for most subjects in the first cohort. For the cohort, immune exposure information was limited to CMV serostatus. In an earlier analysis of some 500 of the donors, most TCR beta V segments appeared in productive rearrangements about 90% or about 30% of the time, broadly matching IMGT annotations. The authors suggested that the approach could potentially be generalized to other disease states and immunological phenotypes. Assigning TCR associations to individual alleles was difficult when HLA alleles, especially DR and DQ, strongly co-occurred. V-gene and J-gene trimming of TCR beta chains was associated with a missense DCLRE1C variant in a later genetic analysis, and the association was replicated in an independent cohort. Roughly 17 rarely observed V segments, including chromosome 9 orphons, were excluded from the earlier analysis of approximately 500 of the donors because counts were too low. In a later genetic analysis, fewer N-insertions in productive TCRs were reported among donors in an Asian-associated ancestry cluster than the roughly 640-donor mean. Roughly uniform sequencing depth across donors was assumed in presence/absence analyses, although this assumption may not hold. Three of the identified cytomegalovirus-associated TCR beta chains were confirmed in vitro to be specific for cytomegalovirus antigens. In a later analysis, several top co-occurrence clusters were reported to appear linked to parvovirus B19, influenza, CMV and Epstein-Barr virus. A later analysis found that most CMV-associated TCR beta chains appeared HLA-restricted, with HLA associations seemingly driven largely by CMV exposure. The classifier was reported to diagnose cytomegalovirus status with high specificity and sensitivity in both the original and validation cohorts. At a false discovery rate of 0.05, a later analysis linked some 18,000 TCR beta sequences to specific HLA alleles. Correlated functional status among segregating V segments might reflect linkage disequilibrium, but an unknown experimental factor could not be ruled out. Some IMGT-functional V segments, including TRBV6-2 and TRBV6-3, could not be told apart with the 87-base-pair reads, so those segments were excluded. In a later analysis, the rate of TCR association differed among HLA loci, with DRB1 alleles having the most associated TCRs and HLA-C alleles having the fewest.

The library was made by the immunoSEQ multiplex PCR assay. For the multiplex PCR, a mixture combining 60 forward primers for TCR Vbeta segments and 13 reverse primers for TCR Jbeta segments was used. The CDR3 region of rearranged TCR beta genes was amplified from genomic DNA with a multiplex PCR assay. Amplified TCR beta libraries were sequenced as 87-base-pair reads on the Illumina HiSeq System. Turning to the authors' computational methods: Across the 500 to 750 repertoires, a later analysis counted 80 million or so unique TCR beta chains, 9 million to 14 million of which were shared by at least two donors. To remove PCR and sequencing errors, raw reads were error-corrected and collapsed into unique sequences using a nearest-neighbor algorithm that merged closely related sequences. To assign V, D and J gene segments, CDR3 sequences were aligned to IMGT reference sequences. Each retained sequence needed at least a six-nucleotide match to both a V gene segment and a J gene segment. Rearrangements were called productive when the CDR3 lacked stop codons and stayed in frame with V and J; all others were non-productive. CDR3 was defined by IMGT convention, running from the second conserved V-encoded cysteine to the conserved J-encoded phenylalanine. In an earlier analysis of around 600 of the donors, sequences lacking an unambiguous match to a single V gene segment were excluded. In an earlier analysis of some 590 of the donors, a V segment was called functional when productive rearrangements were above 56.7%, and segregating when the standard deviation between donors exceeded 5%. To diagnose cytomegalovirus status from the catalog of TCR beta chain sequences, a statistical classification framework was built. V and J gene assignment, in a later analysis, came from comparing TCR nucleotide sequences with IMGT/GENE-DB human TR gene sequences. In a later analysis, CDR3 sequences and most-parsimonious VDJ recombination scenarios were assigned using the TCRdist pipeline. In a later analysis, each TCR beta chain was defined by its CDR3 amino acid sequence together with its V-gene family, and reads lacking a unique V-gene family were excluded. As a way to deal with suspected cross-contamination and a sequencing artifact, a later analysis dropped 500 to 700 nucleotide sequences that were highly shared and had low generation probability. In a later analysis, a clonal expansion index for each public chain was calculated from normalized within-repertoire ranks of inferred template counts. In a later analysis, generation probabilities were computed with a VDJ recombination model fitted to out-of-frame rearrangements, and the resulting probabilities were checked against IGoR. In a later analysis, TCR-TCR, TCR-HLA and TCR-CMV co-occurrence was scored with hypergeometric tests, and a repertoire-size bias correction was applied to TCR pairs. To estimate false discovery rates, a later analysis permuted the HLA or CMV assignments 20 times. In a later analysis, co-occurring TCRs were grouped using DBSCAN, and TCRdist sequence similarity was added for clustering within HLA-allele-positive subsets. Repertoires with fewer than 30,000 or more than 120,000 public chains were left out of co-occurrence clustering, as were a handful of repertoires with anomalous nucleotide sharing. In TCRdb, the immuneACCESS table is reduced to in-frame sequences with V and J assigned. These tables do not hold every clone; where another copy was compared, an unresolved V gene accounts for under half, and the others remain unexplained. That table gives V, J and clone size, and the DNA gave D and trimming. Recorded for this sample are around 250,000 clones; about 80% of them occurred a single time. The ten largest clonotypes hold around 8% of the sample.

In total, 600 or so healthy bone marrow donors made up the cohort. Cohort members were all nominally healthy when sampled, although unrecorded immune exposures were likely present. The donor was CMV seropositive and belonged to the group of 250 to 350 seropositive cohort members. Every donor gave a peripheral blood sample, and the peripheral blood mononuclear cells from that sample were used for TCR beta sequencing. The Qiagen DNeasy Blood Extraction Kit was used to extract genomic DNA from the blood cell samples. V is trimmed back by 5 bases and J by 4 bases, and the junction contains 10 bases that no gene match accounts for. Reading from cysteine to phenylalanine, the CDR3 counts 16 amino acids. Only the CDR3 DNA is retained, 48 bases long and in frame from the first base. For CDR1 and CDR2, the germline V gene (reference sequence) lists LNHDA and SQIVND.

Source material: PBMCs. This clonotype was obtained from a woman aged 60-75 years in good health and CMV-seropositive. This chain is built from TRBV19 and TRBJ1-5, with 8 bases in between that match TRBD1. The DNA reads as follows: TGTGCCAGTAGTCGCACGGGACAGGTTACTAATCAGCCCCAGCATTTT. Its protein is CASSRTGQVTNQPQHF.